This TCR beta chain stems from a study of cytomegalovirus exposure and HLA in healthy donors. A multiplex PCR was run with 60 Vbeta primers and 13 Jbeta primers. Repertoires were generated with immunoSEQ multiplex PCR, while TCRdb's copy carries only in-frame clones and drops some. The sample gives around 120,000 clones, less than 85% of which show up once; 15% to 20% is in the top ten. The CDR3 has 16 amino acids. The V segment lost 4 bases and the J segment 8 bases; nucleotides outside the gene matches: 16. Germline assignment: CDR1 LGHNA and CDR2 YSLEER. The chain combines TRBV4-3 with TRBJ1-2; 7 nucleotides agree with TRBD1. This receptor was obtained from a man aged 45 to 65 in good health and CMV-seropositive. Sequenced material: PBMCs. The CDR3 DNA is TGCGCCAGCAGCCTTTCATCGGTAGGGGGCGCAGGAGGCTACACCTTC. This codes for CASSLSSVGGAGGYTF.